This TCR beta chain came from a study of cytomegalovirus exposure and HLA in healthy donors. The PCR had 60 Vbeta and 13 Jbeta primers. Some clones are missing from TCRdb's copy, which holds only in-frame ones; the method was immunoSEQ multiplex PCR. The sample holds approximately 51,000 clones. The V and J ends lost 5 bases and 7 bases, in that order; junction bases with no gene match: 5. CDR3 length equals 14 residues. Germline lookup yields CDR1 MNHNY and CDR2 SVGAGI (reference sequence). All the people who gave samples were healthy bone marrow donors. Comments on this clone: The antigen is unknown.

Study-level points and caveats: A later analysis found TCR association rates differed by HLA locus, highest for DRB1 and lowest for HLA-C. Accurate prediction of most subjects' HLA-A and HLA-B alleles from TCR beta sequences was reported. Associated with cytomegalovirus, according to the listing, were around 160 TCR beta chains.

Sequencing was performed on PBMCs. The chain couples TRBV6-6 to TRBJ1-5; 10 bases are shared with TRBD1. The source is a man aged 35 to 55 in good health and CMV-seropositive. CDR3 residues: CASSQGTGEQPQHF. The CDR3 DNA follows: TGTGCCAGCAGTCAAGGGACAGGGGAACAGCCCCAGCATTTT.